The T cell receptor (beta chain) under discussion was sequenced for a study of shared clonotypes between healthy human individuals. The protocol was immunoSEQ multiplex PCR, while the TCRdb copy is restricted to in-frame clones and leaves out a portion. The sample carries about 770,000 clones, 72% recorded once. This CDR3 spans 15 amino acids. Germline V gene data show CDR1 as SGHKS and CDR2 as YYEKEE (reference sequence). The V end was cut by 4 bases, the J end by 0 bases, with 14 bases between. Concerning this clone: The antigen remains unidentified.

Study-level findings and limits: Specimens sampled were limited to blood, with tissue repertoires likely differing.

Sequencing was done on a sample of memory CD4+ T cells sorted from blood. Subset specified: CD45RA-negative fraction. The chain has TRBV5-5 and TRBJ2-7; D tentatively reads TRBD1 or TRBD2 (5 bases each). The receptor was isolated from a woman aged 25 to 45 in good health. CDR3 region: CASSITRDGSYEQYF. CDR3 nucleotides: TGTGCCAGCAGCATTACCCGGGACGGCTCCTACGAGCAGTACTTC. Full variable domain (rest looked up from reference TRBV5-5 and TRBJ2-7): DAGVTQSPTHLIKTRGQQVTLRCSPISGHKSVSWYQQVLGQGPQFIFQYYEKEERGRGNFPDRFSARQFPNYSSELNVNALLLGDSALYLCASSITRDGSYEQYFGPGTRLTVT.